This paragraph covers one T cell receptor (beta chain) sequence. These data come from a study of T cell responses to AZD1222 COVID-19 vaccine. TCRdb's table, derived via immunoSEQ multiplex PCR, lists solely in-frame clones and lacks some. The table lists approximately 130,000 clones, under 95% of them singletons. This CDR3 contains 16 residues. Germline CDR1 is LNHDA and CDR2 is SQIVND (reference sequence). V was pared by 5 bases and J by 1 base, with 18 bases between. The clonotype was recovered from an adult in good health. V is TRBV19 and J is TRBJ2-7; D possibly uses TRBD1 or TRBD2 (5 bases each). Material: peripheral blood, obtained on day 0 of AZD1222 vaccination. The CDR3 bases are TGTGCCAGTAGTCCACGCGAGGGGCTCGGGTCCTACGAGCAGTACTTC. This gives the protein CASSPREGLGSYEQYF.